Listed here are 9 T cell receptor beta chains from one sample, sequenced in a study of post-analysis software for immune sequencing data. These receptors are not linked to any known antigen. Findings and limits, study-wide: Four or five TRBV segments, TRBV5-6, TRBV5-1 and TRBV20-1 among them, were found more frequent in patients than controls.

TCR beta libraries were prepared from cDNA with unique molecular identifiers. TCRdb called the PCR reads again in MiXCR, with one record for every CDR3 protein. The sample holds about 400,000 distinct CDR3 sequences; less than 35% are singletons and the top ten take 13%. The sequenced material came from blood. The receptors derive from a girl between 5 and 17 years old with multiple sclerosis.

V usage is TRBV27 and J usage is TRBJ2-5; D call uncertain. V gave up 5 bases and J gave up 0 bases, with 10 bases separating them. Germline V gene data show CDR1 as MNHEY and CDR2 as SMNVEV (reference sequence). This CDR3 comprises 14 residues. The CDR3: CASSPEFHQETQYF. CDR3 bases: TGTGCCAGCAGTCCCGAGTTCCACCAAGAGACCCAGTACTTC.

The chain links TRBV7-2 to TRBJ2-3; tentative D call: TRBD2 (5 bases). V lost 5 bases and J 6 bases, leaving 15 bases between the germline ends. Germline-derived CDR1 and CDR2 are SGHTA and FQGNSA. This CDR3 has 14 residues. CDR3 coding DNA: TGTGCCAGCAGCCCAGGACTGCAAGGTGATACGCAGTATTTT. Its protein product is CASSPGLQGDTQYF.

V usage is TRBV7-9 and J usage is TRBJ1-2; TRBD1 is a possible D gene (6 bases). CDR1 SEHNR and CDR2 FQNEAQ come from the germline V gene (reference sequence). V lost 0 bases and J 2 bases, leaving 10 bases between the germline ends. CDR3 length: 15 residues. As DNA, the CDR3 is TGTGCCAGCAGCTTAGCGGTTAGGGGGAACTATGGCTACACCTTC. It encodes CASSLAVRGNYGYTF.

This clonotype was detected a few times. The chain couples TRBV7-9 to TRBJ2-5; the match to TRBD2 covers 10 bases. Germline-derived CDR1 and CDR2 are SEHNR and FQNEAQ (reference sequence). The CDR3 extends over 17 amino acids. V trimming: 6 bases; J trimming: 5 bases; junction bases outside the gene matches: 15. The DNA for the CDR3 is TGTGCCAGCAGTCCCTCTCTAGCGGGGGCAAATGGGGAGACCCAGTACTTC. Translating it yields CASSPSLAGANGETQYF.

For the CDR3, the DNA is TGTGCCAGCAGCCTGACGGACGCCGCAGGTTATGAGCAGTACTTC. It translates to CASSLTDAAGYEQYF. The rearrangement joins TRBV11-3 to TRBJ2-7; D gene uncertain. Trimming removed 5 bases from V and 7 bases from J, with 21 bases in between. The CDR3 extends over 15 amino acids. Germline values: CDR1 SGHNT, CDR2 YENEEA. The full variable domain, its missing parts supplied by reference TRBV11-3 and TRBJ2-7, is EAGVVQSPRYKIIEKKQPVAFWCNPISGHNTLYWYLQNLGQGPELLIRYENEEAVDDSQLPKDRFSAERLKGVDSTLKIQPAELGDSAVYLCASSLTDAAGYEQYFGPGTRLTVT.

The chain employs TRBV5-8 and TRBJ2-7; 8 bases align to TRBD1. TRBJ2-4 matches the DNA end more closely, so the J call is doubtful. From germline, CDR1 is SGHTS and CDR2 YDEGEE. The CDR3 has 14 residues. Written as DNA, the CDR3 is TGTGCCAGCAGCCGGACAGGGTTGGTAAACATTCAGTACTTC. Translation: CASSRTGLVNIQYF.

This clonotype has at least ten counts. V gene TRBV15 combines with J gene TRBJ2-7; D remains unclear. Germline CDR1 and CDR2: LNHNV and YYDKDF (reference sequence). The CDR3 sequence is 15 residues long. Trimming took 0 bases from V and 2 from J, leaving 11 bases between them. The CDR3 DNA is TGTGCCACCAGCAGAGATTCGGTTGGCACCTACGAGCAGTACTTC. Translating it yields CATSRDSVGTYEQYF.

The genes are TRBV27 and TRBJ1-1; D is ambiguous. The CDR3 extends over 14 amino acids. Deletions cut 0 bases from V and 5 bases from J, with 10 bases between. CDR1 and CDR2 from the germline V gene are MNHEY and SMNVEV (reference sequence). CDR3 in amino acids: CASSLSTAGTEAFF. The DNA for the CDR3 is TGTGCCAGCAGTTTATCGACGGCGGGGACTGAAGCTTTCTTT.

This clonotype came up a few times. The chain is built from TRBV5-1 and TRBJ1-6; the D is unclear. Germline assignment: CDR1 SGHRS and CDR2 YFSETQ. The V gene lost 3 bases and the J gene lost 9 bases, with 10 bases spanning the gap. The CDR3 sequence is 13 residues long. DNA for the CDR3: TGCGCCAGCAGCTCAGAGGGTGGTTCACCCCTCCACTTT. Translating it yields CASSSEGGSPLHF. Combining the CDR3 with reference TRBV5-1 and TRBJ1-6 gives the whole variable domain KAGVTQTPRYLIKTRGQQVTLSCSPISGHRSVSWYQQTPGQGLQFLFEYFSETQRNKGNFPGRFSGRQFSNSRSEMNVSTLELGDSALYLCASSSEGGSPLHFGNGTRLTVT.